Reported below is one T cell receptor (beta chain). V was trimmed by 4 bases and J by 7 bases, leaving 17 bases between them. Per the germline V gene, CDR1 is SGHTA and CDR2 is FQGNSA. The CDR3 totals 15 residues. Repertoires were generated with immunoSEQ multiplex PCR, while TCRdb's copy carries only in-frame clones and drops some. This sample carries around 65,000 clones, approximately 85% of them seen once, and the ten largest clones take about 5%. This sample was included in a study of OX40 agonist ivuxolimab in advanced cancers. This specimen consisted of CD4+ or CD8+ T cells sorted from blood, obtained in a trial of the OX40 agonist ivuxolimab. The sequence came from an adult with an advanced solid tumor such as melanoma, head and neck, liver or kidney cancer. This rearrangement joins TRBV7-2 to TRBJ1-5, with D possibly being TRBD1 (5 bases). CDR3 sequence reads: CASSSQTAGLQPQHF. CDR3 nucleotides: TGTGCCAGCAGCTCTCAAACCGCAGGGTTGCAGCCCCAGCATTTT.